This TCR beta chain was retrieved from a study of blood T cell repertoires in COVID-19. The assay was immunoSEQ multiplex PCR, and TCRdb's table has in-frame clones only and misses some. Here the sample spans hundreds of thousands of clones, about 86% being singletons. Sequences were obtained from PBMCs or T cells enriched from blood (not recorded which). This clonotype was sampled from a woman in her 50s in a cohort exposed to, infected with or recovered from COVID-19 (not recorded which).

DNA of the CDR3: TGTGCCAGCAGCCAAGAAGCGCAGGGAAACACTGAAGCTTTCTTT. It codes for CASSQEAQGNTEAFF. The gene calls are TRBV3-1 (or the pseudogene TRBV3-2) and TRBJ1-1, with D tentatively TRBD1 (5 bases). CDR3 length: 15 amino acids. Trimming pared 0 bases from V and 2 bases from J, leaving 10 bases between. Germline loops: CDR1 LGHDT, CDR2 YNNKEL (reference sequence).